What follows describes a single TCR beta chain. Its antigen remains undetermined. Base qualities were left out, and no much larger clone turns up one base away. This record belongs to a study of patients and donors after allogeneic stem cell transplantation (dated by TCRdb to the early 2020s). The CDR3 measures 16 amino acids from cysteine to phenylalanine. Only the CDR3 region is kept as DNA, spanning 48 bases read in frame from base 1. As encoded in the germline V gene (reference sequence), CDR1 is SGHNT while CDR2 is YYREEE. V is reduced by 3 bases and J by 0 bases, leaving a spacing of 13 bases between them. Receptors were amplified or captured by RT-PCR. The sequencer was a NextSeq 550. Clones were called with MiXCR by TCRdb after fastp trimmed the public reads at Q25, and only in-frame beta chains were retained. Each record represents a unique CDR3 protein, reported with the most common genes and DNA among its rows. This sample gives around 9,000 distinct CDR3 sequences in total; about 4% of them show up just once. The ten largest clones add up to 20% of the sample.

The specimen was blood, either unsorted or a sorted T cell fraction (not recorded which). The chain is made from TRBV5-4 and TRBJ2-4; a tentative D call is TRBD2 (5 bases match). The source is a human donor who was either an allogeneic HSCT recipient or a stem cell or donor lymphocyte infusion donor (not recorded which). It is not recorded whose cells these are; they may come from a transplant donor. The CDR3 protein sequence reads: CASSSGTALAKNIQYF. At the DNA level, the sequence is TGTGCCAGCAGCTCGGGAACAGCTCTAGCCAAAAACATTCAGTACTTC.